The T cell receptor (beta chain) under discussion was sequenced for a study of breast tumors, draining lymph nodes, adjacent tissues. A single record per CDR3 protein comes from TCRdb applying MiXCR to the multiplex PCR reads. The table has 170,000 or so distinct CDR3 sequences, approximately 30% seen once. In regard to this clonotype: The antigen remains unidentified. Given a much more abundant clone one base away, this may be a read error.

The lymph nodes were axillary draining lymph nodes from breast cancer patients. Whole-study results and caveats: Tumor repertoires ranked between lymph nodes and nontumor tissue in diversity, with V and J gene preferences. Most tumor T cells seemingly derive from lymph node, then expand in tumor.

Germline CDR1 and CDR2: LNHDA and SQIVND (reference sequence). The CDR3 has 15 amino acids. The sample comprised axillary lymph node tissue. This rearrangement joins TRBV19 to TRBJ1-5, with a weak D call TRBD1 (5 bases). The sequence was collected from a female donor with breast cancer. Some clones in this sample may be carry-over from other donors' samples. The CDR3 loop is CASTSKGYSNQLQHF. For the CDR3, the DNA is TGTGCCAGTACTTCTAAGGGGTATAGCAATCAGCTCCAGCATTTT.